Listed below are T cell receptor beta chains from one sample, sequenced in a study of blood T cell repertoires in COVID-19. Produced via immunoSEQ multiplex PCR; TCRdb's table is partial and in-frame only. The data contain about 190,000 clones, approximately 86% of them singletons. The sample taken for sequencing was peripheral blood. The receptors were sampled from a man between 65 and 80 years old with active or convalescent COVID-19. Both conserved end residues are part of each CDR3. D genes are given only for firm matches.

J: TRBJ1-3
V: TRBV30
D: -
CDR3: CAWSPGGQTLGNTIYF

J: TRBJ1-1
V: TRBV10-3
D: -
CDR3: CAISEWGELVEAFF

J: TRBJ1-5
V: TRBV9
D: -
CDR3: CASSVGQDCISNQPQHF

J: TRBJ1-4
V: TRBV5-6
D: -
CDR3: CASSLGGTLNEKLFF

J: TRBJ1-3
V: TRBV19
D: -
CDR3: CASSIYRASGNTIYF

J: TRBJ2-5
V: TRBV7-9
D: -
CDR3: CASSADSPYQETQYF

J: TRBJ1-2
V: TRBV5-6
D: -
CDR3: CASSFGASGARLHGYTF

J: TRBJ2-3
V: TRBV7-2
D: -
CDR3: CASSLGRGSFPDTQYF

J: TRBJ1-1
V: TRBV5-1
D: -
CDR3: CASSAGVSGEAFF

J: TRBJ2-7
V: TRBV11-2
D: -
CDR3: CASSLEGRNYEQYF

J: TRBJ2-7
V: TRBV7-2
D: -
CDR3: CASSSPGVSYEQYF

J: TRBJ1-1
V: TRBV19
D: TRBD1
CDR3: CASNRPGQGNTEAFF

J: TRBJ2-2
V: TRBV7-2
D: TRBD2
CDR3: CASSARLAGATGELFF

J: TRBJ1-4
V: TRBV5-1
D: TRBD1
CDR3: CASSDRRGQGEKLFF

J: TRBJ2-1
V: TRBV11-3
D: -
CDR3: CASSPGGIVGLNNEQFF

J: TRBJ2-2
V: TRBV30
D: -
CDR3: CAWSPGPFTGELFF

J: TRBJ1-1
V: TRBV6-5
D: TRBD1
CDR3: CASRPDRVRQAFF

J: TRBJ1-5
V: TRBV28
D: TRBD1
CDR3: CASRGQGSIGPQHF

J: TRBJ1-3
V: TRBV29-1
D: -
CDR3: CSVELGNTIYF

J: TRBJ2-6
V: TRBV10-2
D: TRBD1
CDR3: CASPLPRDRPSLGANVLTF

J: TRBJ1-2
V: TRBV5-6
D: -
CDR3: CASSLKRMGGYTF

J: TRBJ1-4
V: TRBV7-2
D: -
CDR3: CASSLDWGREKLFF

J: TRBJ2-1
V: TRBV6-6
D: TRBD2
CDR3: CASSYTSGRKSEQFF

J: TRBJ2-3
V: TRBV14
D: -
CDR3: CASSLPGGPRDTQYF

J: TRBJ2-1
V: TRBV6-2/TRBV6-3
D: -
CDR3: CASSYRVASNEQFF

J: TRBJ1-1
V: TRBV5-1
D: TRBD1
CDR3: CASSPRGDFPGEAFF

J: TRBJ2-3
V: TRBV6-2/TRBV6-3
D: -
CDR3: CASSVGGTYLTTQYF

J: TRBJ1-5
V: TRBV7-8
D: -
CDR3: CASSPGSSNQPQHF

J: TRBJ1-3
V: TRBV21-1
D: -
CDR3: CASSKANIDSGNTIYF

J: TRBJ1-5
V: TRBV27
D: -
CDR3: CASSLYRPRSYSNQPQHF

J: TRBJ1-4
V: TRBV7-9
D: -
CDR3: CASSLSGGRGEKLFF

J: TRBJ1-2
V: TRBV28
D: -
CDR3: CASSWTRYGYTF

J: TRBJ2-3
V: TRBV27
D: TRBD2
CDR3: CASRFSGGKDTQYF

J: TRBJ1-6
V: TRBV12-3/TRBV12-4
D: -
CDR3: CASRNPGNSPLHF

J: TRBJ2-5
V: TRBV29-1
D: TRBD1
CDR3: CSVETGSETQYF

J: TRBJ2-5
V: TRBV19
D: -
CDR3: CASSIGWGDQETQYF

J: TRBJ1-5
V: TRBV6-5
D: -
CDR3: CASHGQINQPQHF

J: TRBJ2-7
V: TRBV6-5
D: TRBD2
CDR3: CASSWTSGQAYEQYF

J: TRBJ1-6
V: TRBV6-1
D: -
CDR3: CASSEFRGLRSPLHF

J: TRBJ1-5
V: TRBV27
D: -
CDR3: CASSLWGGLSNQPQHF

J: TRBJ2-5
V: TRBV11-2
D: -
CDR3: CASSLGAGKSQETQYF

J: TRBJ1-3
V: TRBV27
D: TRBD1
CDR3: CASSPRGVPSGNTIYF

J: TRBJ1-6
V: TRBV25-1
D: TRBD1
CDR3: CASSKTGVSPLHF

J: TRBJ1-3
V: TRBV4-3
D: -
CDR3: CASSQGLNSGNTIYF

J: TRBJ1-4
V: TRBV28
D: TRBD1
CDR3: CASRHRGRLEKLFF

J: TRBJ1-2
V: TRBV15
D: -
CDR3: CATSPGGVNYGYTF

J: TRBJ1-3
V: TRBV11-2
D: -
CDR3: CASSLDRGGNTIYF

J: TRBJ2-7
V: TRBV4-3
D: TRBD1
CDR3: CASSRSQGTSTYEQYF

J: TRBJ1-5
V: TRBV6-2/TRBV6-3
D: -
CDR3: CASSQGQSKGPQHF

J: TRBJ2-3
V: TRBV3-1/TRBV3-2
D: -
CDR3: CASSPSIGAGVTDTQYF

J: TRBJ2-1
V: TRBV19
D: TRBD2
CDR3: CASALAGGGEQFF

J: TRBJ1-2
V: TRBV15
D: -
CDR3: CATSDRGDLYGYTF